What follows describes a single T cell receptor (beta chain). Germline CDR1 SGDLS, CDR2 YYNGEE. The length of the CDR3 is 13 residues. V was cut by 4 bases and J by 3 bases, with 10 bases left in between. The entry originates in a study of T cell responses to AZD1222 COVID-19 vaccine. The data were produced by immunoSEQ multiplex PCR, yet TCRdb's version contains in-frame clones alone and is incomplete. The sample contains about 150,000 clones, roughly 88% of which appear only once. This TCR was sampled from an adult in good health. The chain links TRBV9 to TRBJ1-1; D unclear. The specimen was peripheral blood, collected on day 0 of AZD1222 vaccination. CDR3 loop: CASSLDTDTEAFF. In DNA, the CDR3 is TGTGCCAGCAGCCTAGACACTGACACTGAAGCTTTCTTT.